The 6 T cell receptor beta chains given below trace back to one sample, sequenced in a study of beta chain features in type 1 diabetes. The isolated RNA, all of it, was reverse transcribed, so expressed TCRB transcripts were what got sequenced. Method: immunoSEQ multiplex PCR; TCRdb's copy keeps in-frame clones and lacks some. The repertoire holds around 240,000 clones, with 16% as singletons. No antigen has been assigned to these receptors. Study conclusions and caveats: TCRB CDR3s were moderately but significantly shorter in Type 1 diabetes patients in all four CD4+ subsets.

Sequenced material: naive CD4+ T cells from blood. These receptors were collected from a man younger than 40 with type 1 diabetes.

The V call is TRBV30, the J call TRBJ1-2; no clear D. This CDR3 has 13 amino acids. Trimming shortened V by 4 bases and J by 0 bases, and 9 bases separated the two germline ends. Germline values: CDR1 GTSNPN, CDR2 SVGIG (reference sequence). The CDR3 DNA sequence: TGTGCCTGGAATGGCAGCCCTAACTATGGCTACACCTTC. Its translation is CAWNGSPNYGYTF.

This clone was found a few times. The gene calls are TRBV9 and TRBJ1-1; D gene uncertain. The CDR3 runs to 13 residues. Germline assignment: CDR1 SGDLS and CDR2 YYNGEE. Trimming took 4 bases from V and 7 from J, leaving 14 bases between them. CDR3 protein: CASSPMGMGEAFF. The CDR3 nucleotides read TGTGCCAGCAGCCCCATGGGAATGGGTGAAGCTTTCTTT.

This chain links TRBV14 with TRBJ1-4; D is unresolved. Germline values: CDR1 SGHDN, CDR2 FVKESK. V was cut by 0 bases and J by 8 bases, with 13 bases left in between. The CDR3 is 15 amino acids. The CDR3 loop reads CASSQDPGLREKLFF. The CDR3 bases are TGTGCCAGCAGCCAAGATCCGGGTTTGAGAGAAAAACTGTTTTTT.

This clone occurred a few times. This CDR3 reads CASSYDRGYGYTF. For the CDR3, the DNA is TGTGCCAGCAGTTATGACAGGGGCTATGGCTACACCTTC. The chain carries TRBV6-5 and TRBJ1-2; 8 bases are shared with TRBD1. Germline V gives CDR1 MNHEY, CDR2 SVGAGI. This CDR3 has 13 residues. Trimming cost V 3 bases and J 4 bases; bases outside gene matches: 1.

The V gene is TRBV30, the J gene TRBJ1-1, with TRBD1 identical over 7 bases. The ends lost 5 bases at V and 0 bases at J; junction bases unmatched: 6. Per germline, CDR1 GTSNPN and CDR2 SVGIG (reference sequence). The CDR3 loop spans 14 amino acids. The CDR3 DNA reads TGTGCCTGGGCCACGGGACAGCTGAACACTGAAGCTTTCTTT. This sequence encodes CAWATGQLNTEAFF.

Here the CDR3 reads CATSRGQGARSYEQYF. The CDR3 bases are TGTGCCACCAGCAGGGGACAGGGGGCTAGGTCCTACGAGCAGTACTTC. The V call is TRBV15, the J call TRBJ2-7, with 12 nucleotides matching TRBD1. Germline V gene sequence: CDR1 LNHNV, CDR2 YYDKDF (reference sequence). Trimming removed 3 bases from V and 1 base from J; junction bases left unmatched: 4. CDR3 length equals 16 residues.